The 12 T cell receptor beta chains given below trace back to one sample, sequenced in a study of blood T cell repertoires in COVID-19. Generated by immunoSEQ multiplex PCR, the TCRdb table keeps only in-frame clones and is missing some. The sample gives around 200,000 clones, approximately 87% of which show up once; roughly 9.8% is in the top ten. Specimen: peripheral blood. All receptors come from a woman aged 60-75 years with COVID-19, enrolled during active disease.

The chain's CDR3 is CASSTQGRAGNTIYF. CDR3 nucleotide sequence: TGTGCCAGCAGCACACAGGGACGGGCTGGAAACACCATATATTTT. The chain links TRBV6-6 to TRBJ1-3, with D possibly being TRBD1 (6 bases). The germline CDR1 and CDR2 sequences are MNHNY and SVGAGI (reference sequence). The CDR3 runs 15 residues. V lost 6 bases and J lost 2, with 14 bases in between.

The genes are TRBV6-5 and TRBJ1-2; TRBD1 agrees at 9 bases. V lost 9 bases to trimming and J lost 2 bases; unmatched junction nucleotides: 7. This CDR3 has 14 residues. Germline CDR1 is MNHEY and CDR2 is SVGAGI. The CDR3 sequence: CASLQGAANYGYTF. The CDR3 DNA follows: TGTGCCAGTTTACAGGGGGCAGCGAACTATGGCTACACCTTC.

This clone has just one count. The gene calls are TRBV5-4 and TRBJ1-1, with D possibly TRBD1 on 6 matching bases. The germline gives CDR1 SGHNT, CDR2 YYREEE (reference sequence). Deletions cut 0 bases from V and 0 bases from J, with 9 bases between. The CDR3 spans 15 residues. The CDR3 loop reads CASSLEGQMNTEAFF. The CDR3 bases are TGTGCCAGCAGCTTGGAAGGACAGATGAACACTGAAGCTTTCTTT. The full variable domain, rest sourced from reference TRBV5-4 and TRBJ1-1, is ETGVTQSPTHLIKTRGQQVTLRCSSQSGHNTVSWYQQALGQGPQFIFQYYREEENGRGNFPPRFSGLQFPNYSSELNVNALELDDSALYLCASSLEGQMNTEAFFGQGTRLTVV.

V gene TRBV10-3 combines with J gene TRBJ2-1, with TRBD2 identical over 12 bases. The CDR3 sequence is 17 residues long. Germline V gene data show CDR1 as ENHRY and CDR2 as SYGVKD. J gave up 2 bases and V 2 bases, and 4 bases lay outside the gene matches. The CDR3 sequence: CAISETPSGRAYNEQFF. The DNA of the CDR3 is TGTGCCATCAGTGAGACCCCTAGCGGGAGGGCCTACAATGAGCAGTTCTTC.

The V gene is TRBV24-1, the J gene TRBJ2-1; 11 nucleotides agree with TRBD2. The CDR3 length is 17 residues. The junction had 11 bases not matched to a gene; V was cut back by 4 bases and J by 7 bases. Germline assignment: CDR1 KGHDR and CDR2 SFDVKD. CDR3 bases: TGTGCCACCAGTGACCCTAGTAGCGGGAGGGCAGGGAATGAGCAGTTCTTC. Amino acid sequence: CATSDPSSGRAGNEQFF.

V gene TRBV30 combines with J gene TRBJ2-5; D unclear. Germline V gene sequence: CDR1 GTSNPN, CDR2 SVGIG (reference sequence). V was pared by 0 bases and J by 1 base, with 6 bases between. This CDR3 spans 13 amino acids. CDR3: CAWSVTVQETQYF. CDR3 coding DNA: TGTGCCTGGAGTGTAACAGTCCAAGAGACCCAGTACTTC.

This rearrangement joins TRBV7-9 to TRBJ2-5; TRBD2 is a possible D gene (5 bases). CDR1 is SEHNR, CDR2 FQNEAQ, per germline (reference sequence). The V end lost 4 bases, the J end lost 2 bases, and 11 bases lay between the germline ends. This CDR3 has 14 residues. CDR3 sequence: CASSSGLGQETQYF. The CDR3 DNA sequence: TGTGCCAGCAGCTCGGGGTTGGGACAAGAGACCCAGTACTTC.

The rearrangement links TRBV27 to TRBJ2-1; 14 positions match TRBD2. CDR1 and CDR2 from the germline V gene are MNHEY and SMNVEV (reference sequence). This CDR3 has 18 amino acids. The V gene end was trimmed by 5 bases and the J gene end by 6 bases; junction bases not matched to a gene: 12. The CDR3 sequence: CASSIPSGLAGVSNEQFF. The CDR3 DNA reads TGTGCCAGCAGTATACCTTCGGGACTAGCGGGAGTTTCCAATGAGCAGTTCTTC.

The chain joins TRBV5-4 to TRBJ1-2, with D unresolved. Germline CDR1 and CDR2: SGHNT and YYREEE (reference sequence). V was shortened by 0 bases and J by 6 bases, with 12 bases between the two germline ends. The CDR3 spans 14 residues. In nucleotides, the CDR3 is TGTGCCAGCAGCTTGGTTCGCCCGGGAGATGGCTACACCTTC. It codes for CASSLVRPGDGYTF.

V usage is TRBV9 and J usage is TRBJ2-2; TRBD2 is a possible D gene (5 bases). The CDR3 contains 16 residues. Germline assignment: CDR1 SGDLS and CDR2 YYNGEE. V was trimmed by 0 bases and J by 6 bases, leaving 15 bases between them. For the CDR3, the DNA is TGTGCCAGCAGCGTAGTGATAGCGATAAATCCCGGGGAGCTGTTTTTT. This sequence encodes CASSVVIAINPGELFF.

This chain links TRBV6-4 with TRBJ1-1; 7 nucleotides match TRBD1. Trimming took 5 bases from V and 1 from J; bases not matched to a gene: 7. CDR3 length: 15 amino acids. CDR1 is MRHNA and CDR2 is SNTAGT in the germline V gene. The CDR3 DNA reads TGTGCCAGCAGTACAGGGGTCGGGGGGAACACTGAAGCTTTCTTT. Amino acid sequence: CASSTGVGGNTEAFF.

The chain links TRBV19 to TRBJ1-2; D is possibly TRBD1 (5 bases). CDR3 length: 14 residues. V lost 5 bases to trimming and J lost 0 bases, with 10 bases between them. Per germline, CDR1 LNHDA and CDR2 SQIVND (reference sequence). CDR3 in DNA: TGTGCCAGTAGTCCCGACAGAACTAACTATGGCTACACCTTC. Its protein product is CASSPDRTNYGYTF.